This T cell receptor (beta chain) comes out of a study of a mutant IDH1 vaccine in newly diagnosed glioma. Study at large: Week 35 was assigned to visit V12, and week 47 was assigned to visit V13.

Sample time point: week 47, end of study. Every single dose of the vaccine, 300 ug of mutant IDH1 20-mer peptide, came with topical imiquimod. Each of the donors came in with new WHO grade 3 or 4 astrocytomas that were IDH1-mutant and ATRX-lost. Generated by immunoSEQ multiplex PCR, the TCRdb table keeps only in-frame clones and is missing some. The sample lists tens of thousands of clones; about 61% were seen once. This clone occurred a few times. The target antigen is unknown. Sequences were derived from peripheral blood mononuclear cells (PBMCs), sampled from a glioma patient whose treatment included an IDH1 peptide vaccine. This receptor was identified in a man aged 35-49 years with glioma. Some clones in this sample may be carry-over from other donors' samples.

CDR3 loop: CASSLQGYTEAFF. The CDR3 DNA sequence: TGTGCCAGCAGTTTACAGGGGTACACTGAAGCTTTCTTT. This rearrangement joins TRBV2 to TRBJ1-1; TRBD1 matches at 7 bases. Germline CDR1 SNHLY, CDR2 FYNNEI. This CDR3 region has 13 residues. After removal of 5 bases from V and 3 bases from J, the junction contained 3 bases not matched to a gene.